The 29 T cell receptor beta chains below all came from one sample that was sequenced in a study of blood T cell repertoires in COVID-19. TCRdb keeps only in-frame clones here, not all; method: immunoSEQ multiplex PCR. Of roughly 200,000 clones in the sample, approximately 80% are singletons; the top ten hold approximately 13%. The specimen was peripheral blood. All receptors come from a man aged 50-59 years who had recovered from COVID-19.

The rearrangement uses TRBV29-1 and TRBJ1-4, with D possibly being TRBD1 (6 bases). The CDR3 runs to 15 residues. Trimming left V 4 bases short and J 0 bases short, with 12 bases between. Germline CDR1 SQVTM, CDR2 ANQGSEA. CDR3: CSVARDTTTNEKLFF. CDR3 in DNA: TGCAGCGTTGCCAGGGACACCACAACTAATGAAAAACTGTTTTTT.

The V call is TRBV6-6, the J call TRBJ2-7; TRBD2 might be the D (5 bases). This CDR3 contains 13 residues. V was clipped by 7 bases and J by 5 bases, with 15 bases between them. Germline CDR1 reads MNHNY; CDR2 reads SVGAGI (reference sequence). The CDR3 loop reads CASMSGMGHEQYF. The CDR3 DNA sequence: TGTGCCAGCATGTCCGGGATGGGTCACGAGCAGTACTTC.

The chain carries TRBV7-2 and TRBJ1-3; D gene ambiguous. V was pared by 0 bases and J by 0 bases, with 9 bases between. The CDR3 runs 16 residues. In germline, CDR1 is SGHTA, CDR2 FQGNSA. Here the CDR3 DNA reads TGTGCCAGCAGCTTAGCGGTACAGCACTCTGGAAACACCATATATTTT. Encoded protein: CASSLAVQHSGNTIYF.

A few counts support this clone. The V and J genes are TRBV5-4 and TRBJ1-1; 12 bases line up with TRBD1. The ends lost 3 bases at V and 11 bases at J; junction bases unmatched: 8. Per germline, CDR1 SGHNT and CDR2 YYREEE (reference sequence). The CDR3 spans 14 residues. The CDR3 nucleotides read TGTGCCAGCAGCTCCCCGGGACAGGGGGCCGGGGCTTTCTTT. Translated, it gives CASSSPGQGAGAFF. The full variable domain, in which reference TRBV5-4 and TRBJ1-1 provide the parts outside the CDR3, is ETGVTQSPTHLIKTRGQQVTLRCSSQSGHNTVSWYQQALGQGPQFIFQYYREEENGRGNFPPRFSGLQFPNYSSELNVNALELDDSALYLCASSSPGQGAGAFFGQGTRLTVV.

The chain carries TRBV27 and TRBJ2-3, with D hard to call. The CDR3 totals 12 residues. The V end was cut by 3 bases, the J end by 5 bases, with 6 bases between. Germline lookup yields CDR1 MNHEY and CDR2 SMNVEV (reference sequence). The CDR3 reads CASSLTGDTQYF. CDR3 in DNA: TGTGCCAGCAGTTTGACTGGAGATACGCAGTATTTT.

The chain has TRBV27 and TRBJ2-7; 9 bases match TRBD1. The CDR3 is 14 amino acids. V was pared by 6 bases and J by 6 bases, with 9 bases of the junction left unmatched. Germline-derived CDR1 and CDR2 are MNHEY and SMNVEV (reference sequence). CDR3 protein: CASRPWTGVPEQYF. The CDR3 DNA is TGTGCCAGCAGACCATGGACAGGGGTACCCGAGCAGTACTTC.

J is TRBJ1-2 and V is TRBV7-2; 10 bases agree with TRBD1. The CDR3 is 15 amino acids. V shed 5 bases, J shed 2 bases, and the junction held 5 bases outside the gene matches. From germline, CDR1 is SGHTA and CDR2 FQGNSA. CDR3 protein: CASSMTGGANYGYTF. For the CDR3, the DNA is TGTGCCAGCAGCATGACAGGGGGCGCGAACTATGGCTACACCTTC.

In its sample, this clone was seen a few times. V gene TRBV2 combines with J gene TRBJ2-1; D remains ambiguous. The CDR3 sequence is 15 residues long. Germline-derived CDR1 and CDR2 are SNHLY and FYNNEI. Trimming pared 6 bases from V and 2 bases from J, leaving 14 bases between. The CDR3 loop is CASRESTYPYNEQFF. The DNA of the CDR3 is TGTGCCAGCAGGGAGAGCACGTATCCCTACAATGAGCAGTTCTTC.

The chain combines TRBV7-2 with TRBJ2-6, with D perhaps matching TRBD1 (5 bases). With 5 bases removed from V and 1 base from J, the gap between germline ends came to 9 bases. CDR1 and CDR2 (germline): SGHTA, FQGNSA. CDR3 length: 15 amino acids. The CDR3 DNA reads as TGTGCCAGCAGCCCACAGGTTTCTGGGGCCAACGTCCTGACTTTC. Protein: CASSPQVSGANVLTF. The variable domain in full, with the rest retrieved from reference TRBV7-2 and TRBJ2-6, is GAGVSQSPSNKVTEKGKDVELRCDPISGHTALYWYRQSLGQGLEFLIYFQGNSAPDKSGLPSDRFSAERTGGSVSTLTIQRTQQEDSAVYLCASSPQVSGANVLTFGAGSRLTVL.

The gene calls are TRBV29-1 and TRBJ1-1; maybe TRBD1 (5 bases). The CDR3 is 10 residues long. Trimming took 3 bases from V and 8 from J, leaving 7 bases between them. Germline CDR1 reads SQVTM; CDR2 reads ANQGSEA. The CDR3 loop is CSVEQGEAFF. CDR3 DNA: TGCAGCGTTGAGCAGGGCGAAGCTTTCTTT.

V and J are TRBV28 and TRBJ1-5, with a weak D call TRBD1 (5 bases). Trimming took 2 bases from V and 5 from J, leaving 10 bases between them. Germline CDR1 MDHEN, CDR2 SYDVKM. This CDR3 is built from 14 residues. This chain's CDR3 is CASSLIGVYQPQHF. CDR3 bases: TGTGCCAGCAGTTTAATAGGGGTGTATCAGCCCCAGCATTTT.

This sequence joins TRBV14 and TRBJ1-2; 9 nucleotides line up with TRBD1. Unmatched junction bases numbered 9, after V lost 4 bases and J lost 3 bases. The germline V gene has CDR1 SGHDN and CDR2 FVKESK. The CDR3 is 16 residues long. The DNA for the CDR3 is TGTGCCAGCAGCCGCAGAGGTCGGGACAGGGACTATGGCTACACCTTC. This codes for CASSRRGRDRDYGYTF.

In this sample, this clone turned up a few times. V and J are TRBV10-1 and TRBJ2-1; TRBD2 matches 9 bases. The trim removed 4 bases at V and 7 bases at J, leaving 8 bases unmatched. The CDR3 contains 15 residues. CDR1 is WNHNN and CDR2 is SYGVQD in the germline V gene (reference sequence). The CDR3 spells CASSGGASGENEQFF. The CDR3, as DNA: TGCGCCAGCAGTGGGGGGGCTAGCGGGGAGAATGAGCAGTTCTTC.

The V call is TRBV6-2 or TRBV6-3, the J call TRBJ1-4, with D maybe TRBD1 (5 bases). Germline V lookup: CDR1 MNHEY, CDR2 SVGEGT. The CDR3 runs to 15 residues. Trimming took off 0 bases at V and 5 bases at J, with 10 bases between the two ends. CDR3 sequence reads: CASSYSPGWNEKLFF. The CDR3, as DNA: TGTGCCAGCAGTTACTCGCCAGGGTGGAATGAAAAACTGTTTTTT.

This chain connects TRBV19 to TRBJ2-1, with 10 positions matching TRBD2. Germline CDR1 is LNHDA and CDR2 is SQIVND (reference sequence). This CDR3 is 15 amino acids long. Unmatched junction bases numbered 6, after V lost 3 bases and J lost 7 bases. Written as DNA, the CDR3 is TGTGCCAGTAGTATCATGGCTAGCGGGAGAAATGAGCAGTTCTTC. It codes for CASSIMASGRNEQFF.

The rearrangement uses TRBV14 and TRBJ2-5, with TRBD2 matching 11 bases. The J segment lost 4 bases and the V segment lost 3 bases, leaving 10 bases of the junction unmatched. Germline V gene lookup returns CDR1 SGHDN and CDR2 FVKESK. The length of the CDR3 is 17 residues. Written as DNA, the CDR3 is TGTGCCAGCAGCCACGGGATGGGACTAGCGGTCAGAGAGACCCAGTACTTC. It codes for CASSHGMGLAVRETQYF.

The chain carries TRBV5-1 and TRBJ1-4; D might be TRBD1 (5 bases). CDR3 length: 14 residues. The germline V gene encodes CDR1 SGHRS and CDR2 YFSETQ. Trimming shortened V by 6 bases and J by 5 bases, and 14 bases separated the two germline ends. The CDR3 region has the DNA TGCGCCAGCACCAGGAACGGGGGAAATGAAAAACTGTTTTTT. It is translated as CASTRNGGNEKLFF.

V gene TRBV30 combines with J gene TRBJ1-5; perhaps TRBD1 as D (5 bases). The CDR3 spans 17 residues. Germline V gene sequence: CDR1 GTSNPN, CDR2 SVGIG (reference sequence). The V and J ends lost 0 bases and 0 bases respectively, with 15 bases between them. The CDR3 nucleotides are TGTGCCTGGAGTGTAGGTAGAACAGGTAATAGCAATCAGCCCCAGCATTTT. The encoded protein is CAWSVGRTGNSNQPQHF.

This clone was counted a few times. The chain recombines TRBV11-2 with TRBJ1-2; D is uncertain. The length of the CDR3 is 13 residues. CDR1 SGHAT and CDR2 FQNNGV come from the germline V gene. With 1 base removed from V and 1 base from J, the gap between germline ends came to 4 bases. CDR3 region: CASSLGVNYGYTF. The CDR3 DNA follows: TGTGCCAGCAGCTTAGGAGTTAACTATGGCTACACCTTC.

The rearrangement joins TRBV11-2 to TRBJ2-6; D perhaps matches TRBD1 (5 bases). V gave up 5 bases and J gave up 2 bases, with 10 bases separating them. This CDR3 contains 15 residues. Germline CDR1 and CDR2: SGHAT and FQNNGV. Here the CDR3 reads CASSTYRTGANVLTF. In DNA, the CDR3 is TGTGCCAGCAGCACCTACAGGACTGGGGCCAACGTCCTGACTTTC.

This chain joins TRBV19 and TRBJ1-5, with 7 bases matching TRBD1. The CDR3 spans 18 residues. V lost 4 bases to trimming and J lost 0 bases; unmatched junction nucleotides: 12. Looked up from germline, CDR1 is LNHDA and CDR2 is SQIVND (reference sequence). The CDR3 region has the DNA TGTGCCAGTAGTAGTACCACCGGGACAGCAAATAGCAATCAGCCCCAGCATTTT. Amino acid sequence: CASSSTTGTANSNQPQHF.

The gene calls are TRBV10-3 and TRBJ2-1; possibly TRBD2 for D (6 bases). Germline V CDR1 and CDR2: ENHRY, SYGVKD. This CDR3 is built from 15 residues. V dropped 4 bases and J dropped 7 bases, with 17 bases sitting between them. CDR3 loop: CAISGTGGPGNEQFF. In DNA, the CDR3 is TGTGCCATCAGTGGGACCGGAGGGCCGGGGAATGAGCAGTTCTTC.

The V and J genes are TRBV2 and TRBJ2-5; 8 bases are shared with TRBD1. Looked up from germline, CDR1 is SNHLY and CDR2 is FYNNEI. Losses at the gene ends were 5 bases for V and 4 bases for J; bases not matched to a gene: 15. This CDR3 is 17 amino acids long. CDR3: CASSFEARRTGRETQYF. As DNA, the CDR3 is TGTGCCAGCAGTTTCGAGGCCCGACGGACAGGGCGAGAGACCCAGTACTTC.

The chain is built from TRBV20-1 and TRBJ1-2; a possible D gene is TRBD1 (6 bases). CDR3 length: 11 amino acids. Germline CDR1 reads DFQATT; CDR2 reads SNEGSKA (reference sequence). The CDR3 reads CSQTGPGGYTF. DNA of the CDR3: TGCAGCCAGACAGGCCCTGGGGGCTACACCTTC.

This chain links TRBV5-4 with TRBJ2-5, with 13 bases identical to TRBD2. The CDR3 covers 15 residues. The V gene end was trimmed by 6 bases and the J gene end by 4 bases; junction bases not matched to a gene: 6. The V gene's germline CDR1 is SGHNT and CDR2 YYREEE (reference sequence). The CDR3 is CASTRTSGSRETQYF. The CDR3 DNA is TGTGCCAGCACCCGGACTAGCGGGAGTCGAGAGACCCAGTACTTC.

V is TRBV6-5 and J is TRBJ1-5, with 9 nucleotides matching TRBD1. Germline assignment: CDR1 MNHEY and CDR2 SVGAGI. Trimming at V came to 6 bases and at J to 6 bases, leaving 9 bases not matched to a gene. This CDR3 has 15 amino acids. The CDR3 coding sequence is TGTGCCAGCAGGAACTTACAGGGGGCAGGTCAGCCCCAGCATTTT. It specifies CASRNLQGAGQPQHF.

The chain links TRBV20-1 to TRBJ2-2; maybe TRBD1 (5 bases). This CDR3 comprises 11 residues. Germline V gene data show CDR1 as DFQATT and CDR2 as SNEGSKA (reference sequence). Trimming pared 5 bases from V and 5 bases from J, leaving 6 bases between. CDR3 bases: TGCAGTGCTCAGGGAACCGGGGAGCTGTTTTTT. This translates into CSAQGTGELFF.

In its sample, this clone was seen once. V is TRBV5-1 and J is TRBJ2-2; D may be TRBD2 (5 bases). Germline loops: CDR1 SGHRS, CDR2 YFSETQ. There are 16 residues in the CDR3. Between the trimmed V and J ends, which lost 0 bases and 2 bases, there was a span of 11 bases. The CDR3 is CASSLVVSVNTGELFF. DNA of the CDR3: TGCGCCAGCAGCTTGGTGGTTAGCGTAAACACCGGGGAGCTGTTTTTT.

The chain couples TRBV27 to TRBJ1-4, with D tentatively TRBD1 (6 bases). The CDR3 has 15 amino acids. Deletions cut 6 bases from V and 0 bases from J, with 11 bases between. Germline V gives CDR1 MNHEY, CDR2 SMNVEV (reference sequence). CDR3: CASRPGDATNEKLFF. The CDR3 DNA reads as TGTGCCAGCAGGCCAGGGGATGCAACTAATGAAAAACTGTTTTTT.